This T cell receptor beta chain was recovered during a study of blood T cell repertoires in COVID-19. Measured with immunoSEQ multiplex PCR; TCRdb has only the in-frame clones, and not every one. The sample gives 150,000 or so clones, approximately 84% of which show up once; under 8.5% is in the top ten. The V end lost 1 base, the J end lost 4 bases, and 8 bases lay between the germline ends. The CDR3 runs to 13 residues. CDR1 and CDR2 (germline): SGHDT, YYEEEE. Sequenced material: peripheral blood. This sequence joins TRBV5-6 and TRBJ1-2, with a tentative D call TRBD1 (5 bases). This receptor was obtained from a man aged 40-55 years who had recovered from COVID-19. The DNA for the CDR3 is TGTGCCAGCAGCTTGTGGCAGGGCTATGGCTACACCTTC. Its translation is CASSLWQGYGYTF.